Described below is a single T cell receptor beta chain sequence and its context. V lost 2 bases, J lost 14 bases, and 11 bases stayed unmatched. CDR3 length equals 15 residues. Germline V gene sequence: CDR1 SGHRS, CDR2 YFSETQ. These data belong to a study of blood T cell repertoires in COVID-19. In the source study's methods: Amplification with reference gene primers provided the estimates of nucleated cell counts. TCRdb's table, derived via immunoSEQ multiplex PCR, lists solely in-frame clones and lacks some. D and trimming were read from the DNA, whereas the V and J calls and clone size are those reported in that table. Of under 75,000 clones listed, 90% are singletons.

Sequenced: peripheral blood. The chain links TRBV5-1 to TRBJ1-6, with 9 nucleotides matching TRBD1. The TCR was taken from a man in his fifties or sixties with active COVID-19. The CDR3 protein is CASSLIGTGFVALHF. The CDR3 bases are TGCGCCAGCAGCTTAATCGGGACAGGGTTCGTGGCCCTCCACTTT.